A single sample gave rise to the 32 T cell receptor beta chains below, sequenced in a study of identical twins. MiXCR, applied by TCRdb to the 5' RACE reads, yields one record per CDR3 protein. This table holds 450,000 to 650,000 distinct CDR3 sequences, roughly 9.5% found once. The data also belong to a second study, concerning yellow fever vaccine responses in identical twins.

Input material: PBMCs. The receptor set was obtained from a woman aged 18-29 years in good health.

This clonotype was seen many times. J is TRBJ1-6 and V is TRBV20-1; tentative D call: TRBD1 (5 bases). The CDR3 is 16 residues long. V was trimmed by 5 bases and J by 9 bases, leaving 23 bases between them. Germline values: CDR1 DFQATT, CDR2 SNEGSKA (reference sequence). CDR3 nucleotide sequence: TGCAGTGCTTACTCTATTCCGGGATCTGGGGCTTCACCCCTCCACTTT. Translated, it gives CSAYSIPGSGASPLHF.

This clonotype has just one count. At one of its ends the junction is not consistent with the germline gene, which may arise from a read error. The V call is TRBV5-6, the J call TRBJ2-2, with TRBD2 as a possible D gene (5 bases). Germline V CDR1 and CDR2: SGHDT, YYEEEE. The CDR3 has 15 residues. The CDR3 DNA is TGTGCCAGCGGCTTCGGACTTCTCTTAGCCGGGGAGCTGTTTTTT. It codes for CASGFGLLLAGELFF.

V is TRBV23-1 and J is TRBJ1-2; 8 nucleotides line up with TRBD1. TRBV23-1 is recorded as an ORF, its role being uncertain. V lost 0 bases to trimming and J lost 4 bases; unmatched junction nucleotides: 13. The CDR3 contains 18 residues. The CDR3 sequence: CASSQSTSQGAGGYGYTF. In DNA, the CDR3 is TGCGCCAGCAGTCAATCAACCAGTCAGGGGGCCGGAGGCTATGGCTACACCTTC.

This rearrangement joins TRBV2 to TRBJ2-1; 10 bases are shared with TRBD2. The V segment lost 11 bases and the J segment 7 bases; nucleotides outside the gene matches: 14. This CDR3 contains 15 residues. Germline lookup yields CDR1 SNHLY and CDR2 FYNNEI. CDR3 bases: TGTGCCTCCTCCAGCGGGGGGGCCAATGGGAATGAGCAGTTCTTC. It codes for CASSSGGANGNEQFF. The variable domain in full, completed from reference TRBV2 and TRBJ2-1, reads EPEVTQTPSHQVTQMGQEVILRCVPISNHLYFYWYRQILGQKVEFLVSFYNNEISEKSEIFDDQFSVERPDGSNFTLKIRSTKLEDSAMYFCASSSGGANGNEQFFGPGTRLTVL.

In this sample, this clonotype turned up a few times. This chain links TRBV6-2 or TRBV6-3 with TRBJ2-5; 11 bases match TRBD2. The CDR3 covers 14 residues. The germline V gene encodes CDR1 MNHEY and CDR2 SVGEGT. The V gene end was trimmed by 10 bases and the J gene end by 4 bases; junction bases not matched to a gene: 8. CDR3 DNA sequence: TGTGCCACCCTCAAGACTAGCGGGATAGAGACCCAGTACTTC. Translating it yields CATLKTSGIETQYF.

This clonotype turned up a few times. The genes are TRBV14 and TRBJ2-2, with D tentatively TRBD1 (5 bases). This CDR3 contains 14 residues. Per the germline V gene, CDR1 is SGHDN and CDR2 is FVKESK. Trimming took 5 bases from V and 4 from J, leaving 11 bases between them. CDR3 amino acids: CASSNYRSTGELFF. CDR3 sequence (DNA): TGTGCCAGCAGCAATTACAGGTCCACCGGGGAGCTGTTTTTT.

This clonotype was seen ten or more times. The chain combines TRBV5-1 with TRBJ2-7; 12 bases agree with TRBD2. Per germline, CDR1 SGHRS and CDR2 YFSETQ. The CDR3 has 17 amino acids. J lost 1 base, V lost 4 bases, and 9 bases had no gene match. The CDR3 loop is CASSPKGLAGTSYEQYF. In DNA, the CDR3 is TGCGCCAGCAGCCCAAAGGGACTAGCGGGTACTTCCTACGAGCAGTACTTC.

In this sample, this clonotype turned up a few times. V gene TRBV7-9 combines with J gene TRBJ2-5; D ambiguous. Germline loops: CDR1 SEHNR, CDR2 FQNEAQ (reference sequence). V dropped 0 bases and J dropped 5 bases, with 7 bases sitting between them. The CDR3 is made up of 13 amino acids. CDR3 in amino acids: CASSLAEWETQYF. DNA for the CDR3: TGTGCCAGCAGCTTAGCGGAGTGGGAGACCCAGTACTTC.

In this sample, this clonotype turned up many times. The J gene is TRBJ2-7, the V gene TRBV5-1; 7 nucleotides align to TRBD1. Germline-derived CDR1 and CDR2 are SGHRS and YFSETQ. The CDR3 is 16 amino acids. V lost 1 base to trimming and J lost 2 bases; unmatched junction nucleotides: 9. CDR3 DNA sequence: TGCGCCAGCAGCTTGTTTGGACAGGACCTTACCTACGAGCAGTACTTC. Amino acids: CASSLFGQDLTYEQYF.

V gene TRBV7-3 combines with J gene TRBJ2-3, with 7 bases that match TRBD1. The germline gives CDR1 SGHTA, CDR2 FQGTGA. Trimming at V came to 4 bases and at J to 5 bases, leaving 12 bases not matched to a gene. This CDR3 has 16 residues. The DNA for the CDR3 is TGTGCCAGCAGCTGGATCGCAGGGGGAGATAAAGATACGCAGTATTTT. Translation gives CASSWIAGGDKDTQYF.

This rearrangement joins TRBV20-1 to TRBJ1-1, with TRBD1 matching over 7 bases. The V segment lost 2 bases and the J segment 3 bases; nucleotides outside the gene matches: 15. This CDR3 spans 17 amino acids. Per the germline V gene, CDR1 is DFQATT and CDR2 is SNEGSKA (reference sequence). The chain's CDR3 is CSARSGTTGRTDTEAFF. In nucleotides, the CDR3 is TGCAGTGCTAGATCCGGAACGACAGGGAGGACGGACACTGAAGCTTTCTTT.

This clonotype was observed many times. This chain joins TRBV7-9 and TRBJ2-1, with D possibly TRBD2 on 7 matching bases. V lost 4 bases, J lost 7 bases, and 23 bases lay in between. Germline loops: CDR1 SEHNR, CDR2 FQNEAQ (reference sequence). This CDR3 has 17 amino acids. The CDR3 DNA reads TGTGCCAGCAGCTATCTGAATAGGGGGGGAACGGGGAATGAGCAGTTCTTC. Translation: CASSYLNRGGTGNEQFF.

The table lists this clonotype with many counts. The chain uses TRBV12-3 or TRBV12-4 and TRBJ2-2; D remains unclear. The CDR3 sequence is 19 residues long. The V end was cut by 7 bases, the J end by 6 bases, with 30 bases between. For the CDR3, the DNA is TGTGCCAGCATTCCGACATTGCCTATCTCACATGATTTCTCCGGGGAGCTGTTTTTT. Translating gives CASIPTLPISHDFSGELFF.

The chain recombines TRBV20-1 with TRBJ1-6; 12 positions match TRBD1. Germline V CDR1 and CDR2: DFQATT, SNEGSKA (reference sequence). This CDR3 has 16 amino acids. The ends lost 3 bases at V and 6 bases at J; junction bases unmatched: 6. The CDR3 loop is CSARDRDRGLNSPLHF. CDR3 DNA sequence: TGCAGTGCTAGGGACCGGGACAGGGGGCTTAATTCACCCCTCCACTTT.

This clonotype was detected only a few times. The chain employs TRBV18 and TRBJ2-6, with D uncertain. The CDR3 is 15 residues long. Looked up from germline, CDR1 is KGHSH and CDR2 is LQKENI. The V end lost 0 bases, the J end lost 1 base, and 4 bases lay between the germline ends. The CDR3, as DNA: TGTGCCAGCTCACCACCGTCATCTGGGGCCAACGTCCTGACTTTC. The encoded protein is CASSPPSSGANVLTF.

This clonotype was seen more than once but under ten times. The V gene is TRBV6-1, the J gene TRBJ1-6, with TRBD1 as a possible D gene (6 bases). The V end lost 7 bases, the J end lost 1 base, and 14 bases lay between the germline ends. This CDR3 region has 16 residues. Germline V gives CDR1 MNHNS, CDR2 SASEGT. Here the CDR3 DNA reads TGTGCCAGCACCCTCGAAGGGGGTTCCTATAATTCACCCCTCCACTTT. It is translated as CASTLEGGSYNSPLHF.

This clonotype was counted between two and nine times. V gene TRBV27 combines with J gene TRBJ1-2; D gene uncertain. CDR3 length: 12 amino acids. V dropped 6 bases and J dropped 3 bases, with 8 bases sitting between them. The germline V gene encodes CDR1 MNHEY and CDR2 SMNVEV (reference sequence). Here the CDR3 reads CASSGSYYGYTF. For the CDR3, the DNA is TGTGCCAGCAGCGGGTCCTACTATGGCTACACCTTC.

CDR3 sequence: CASSQDGREPTDTQYF. The DNA for the CDR3 is TGCGCCAGCAGCCAAGATGGGCGGGAACCCACAGATACGCAGTATTTT. V usage is TRBV4-3 and J usage is TRBJ2-3; D is perhaps TRBD2 (6 bases). The CDR3 has 16 amino acids. Trimming stripped 0 bases from V and 2 bases from J, with 12 bases between. Looked up from germline, CDR1 is LGHNA and CDR2 is YSLEER.

The table lists this clonotype with many counts. This sequence joins TRBV5-1 and TRBJ2-3; possible D gene TRBD1, 6 bases. The CDR3 sequence is 14 residues long. Germline-derived CDR1 and CDR2 are SGHRS and YFSETQ. V lost 1 base and J 4 bases, leaving 10 bases between the germline ends. The CDR3 reads CASSLSKGADTQYF. The DNA of the CDR3 is TGCGCCAGCAGCTTGTCCAAGGGGGCAGATACGCAGTATTTT. The full variable domain, with the rest looked up from reference TRBV5-1 and TRBJ2-3, is KAGVTQTPRYLIKTRGQQVTLSCSPISGHRSVSWYQQTPGQGLQFLFEYFSETQRNKGNFPGRFSGRQFSNSRSEMNVSTLELGDSALYLCASSLSKGADTQYFGPGTRLTVL.

There are many counts of this clonotype. V is TRBV12-3 or TRBV12-4 and J is TRBJ2-5; D is unclear. V lost 2 bases, J lost 2 bases, and 6 bases lay in between. This CDR3 region has 13 residues. DNA of the CDR3: TGTGCCAGCAGTTTAATGGTGCAAGAGACCCAGTACTTC. Protein sequence: CASSLMVQETQYF.

The rearrangement uses TRBV4-2 and TRBJ2-3; D may be TRBD2 (6 bases). There are 16 residues in the CDR3. Trimming shortened V by 1 base and J by 0 bases, and 11 bases separated the two germline ends. Germline V lookup: CDR1 LGHNA, CDR2 YNFKEQ. The CDR3 region has the DNA TGTGCCAGCAGCCAAGGTCGGGGACTTAGCACAGATACGCAGTATTTT. Protein product: CASSQGRGLSTDTQYF.

This chain uses TRBV6-5 with TRBJ2-2; unclear D gene. Germline V gene sequence: CDR1 MNHEY, CDR2 SVGAGI. The CDR3 covers 16 residues. V was trimmed by 0 bases and J by 0 bases, leaving 8 bases between them. CDR3 region: CASSYSSRTNTGELFF. CDR3 DNA sequence: TGTGCCAGCAGTTACTCTTCGCGTACGAACACCGGGGAGCTGTTTTTT.

The V call is TRBV27, the J call TRBJ2-6, with D unclear. Trimming shortened V by 5 bases and J by 2 bases, and 7 bases separated the two germline ends. Per germline, CDR1 MNHEY and CDR2 SMNVEV (reference sequence). The CDR3 has 14 residues. This CDR3 is CASSGVTGANVLTF. The CDR3 coding sequence is TGTGCCAGCAGTGGGGTCACTGGGGCCAACGTCCTGACTTTC.

This clonotype was observed a handful of times. In DNA form, the CDR3 reads TGTGCCAGCAGCTTAGTAGAGTTCTCCTACGAGCAGTACTTC. It translates to CASSLVEFSYEQYF. This sequence joins TRBV7-9 and TRBJ2-7; no definite D call. The CDR3 consists of 14 residues. Trimming pared 1 base from V and 0 bases from J, leaving 7 bases between. CDR1 SEHNR and CDR2 FQNEAQ come from the germline V gene (reference sequence).

The table lists this clonotype with many counts. The chain has TRBV5-1 and TRBJ2-1, with TRBD1 matching over 7 bases. The CDR3 is 17 amino acids. J lost 0 bases, V lost 4 bases, and 10 bases had no gene match. Per germline, CDR1 SGHRS and CDR2 YFSETQ. This CDR3 reads CASSQWGTESSYNEQFF. CDR3 nucleotide sequence: TGCGCCAGCAGCCAGTGGGGGACAGAAAGCTCCTACAATGAGCAGTTCTTC.

This clonotype was seen only a few times. J is TRBJ2-5 and V is TRBV7-2; D is unresolved. Germline CDR1 is SGHTA and CDR2 is FQGNSA. The ends were cut back, 1 base at V and 2 bases at J, with 8 bases in the middle. The CDR3 runs to 14 residues. The CDR3, as DNA: TGTGCCAGCAGCTTAGGCGCCCGGCAAGAGACCCAGTACTTC. Translated: CASSLGARQETQYF.

This sequence joins TRBV29-1 and TRBJ2-7; TRBD1 matches at 9 bases. V gave up 3 bases and J gave up 7 bases; unmatched junction bases: 7. The CDR3 covers 13 residues. CDR1 and CDR2 from the germline V gene are SQVTM and ANQGSEA. This CDR3 is CSVDGQGLYEQYF. Here the CDR3 DNA reads TGCAGCGTTGATGGACAGGGGCTCTATGAGCAGTACTTC.

This clonotype was picked up a small number of times. The chain recombines TRBV4-3 with TRBJ2-2, with D maybe TRBD2 (6 bases). The CDR3 has 19 residues. Germline V lookup: CDR1 LGHNA, CDR2 YSLEER. Trimming left V 4 bases short and J 5 bases short, with 26 bases between. Here the CDR3 reads CASSPFLMGGPLGTGELFF. CDR3 sequence (DNA): TGCGCCAGCAGCCCATTCTTGATGGGGGGACCCCTCGGAACCGGGGAGCTGTTTTTT.

Only a few counts were recorded for this clonotype. The rearrangement links TRBV2 to TRBJ2-5; 10 bases line up with TRBD1. Trimming cost V 7 bases and J 4 bases; bases outside gene matches: 9. Germline values: CDR1 SNHLY, CDR2 FYNNEI. This CDR3 region has 15 residues. As DNA, the CDR3 is TGTGCCAGCAAGAGGGACAGGGGAGTCTCAGAGACCCAGTACTTC. It yields the protein CASKRDRGVSETQYF.

This clonotype was picked up many times. The chain has TRBV6-2 or TRBV6-3 and TRBJ2-1, with TRBD2 identical over 8 bases. This CDR3 region has 13 residues. Per germline, CDR1 MNHEY and CDR2 SVGEGT. V lost 1 base to trimming and J lost 12 bases; unmatched junction nucleotides: 5. The chain's CDR3 is CASSYLASGRQFF. CDR3 DNA: TGTGCCAGCAGTTACTTGGCTAGCGGGCGGCAGTTCTTC.

This clonotype was found many times. The chain joins TRBV4-3 to TRBJ2-7; TRBD1 matches 8 bases. Germline trimming cut 10 bases from V and 1 base from J; bases unmatched to any gene: 9. This CDR3 is 14 amino acids long. CDR1 LGHNA and CDR2 YSLEER come from the germline V gene. For the CDR3, the DNA is TGCGCCACCCTACGACAGGGGACGTCCTACGAGCAGTACTTC. Protein product: CATLRQGTSYEQYF.

V is TRBV29-1 and J is TRBJ2-5; D remains ambiguous. The V gene's germline CDR1 is SQVTM and CDR2 ANQGSEA. This CDR3 has 13 residues. V lost 5 bases, J lost 4 bases, and 14 bases lay in between. In DNA, the CDR3 is TGCAGCGTTTTTCCAGCCCGGTCAGAGACCCAGTACTTC. It yields the protein CSVFPARSETQYF.